The clone carrying this T cell receptor (beta chain) appeared a few times. This sample is part of a study of T-cell memory formation after mild COVID-19. TCRdb independently ran MiXCR on the 5' RACE reads; one entry per CDR3 protein. The sample shows hundreds of thousands of distinct CDR3 sequences, roughly 18% of them seen only once. The CDR3 runs to 14 residues. Trimming at V came to 8 bases and at J to 5 bases, leaving 8 bases not matched to a gene. Germline V lookup: CDR1 LGHDT, CDR2 YNNKEL (reference sequence). This sequence was found in a man aged 18-30 years who had mild COVID-19 (a few samples of this study predate the infection). Cell type and time point are not known. V and J are TRBV3-1 and TRBJ1-1, with 10 bases that match TRBD1. The sequenced sample consisted of PBMCs or a T cell subset sorted from them (not recorded which). Written as DNA, the CDR3 is TGTGCCAGCCGAAGAGAGGACAGGGGGACTGAAGCTTTCTTT. It yields the protein CASRREDRGTEAFF.